Listed below are T cell receptor beta chains from one sample, sequenced in a study of T cell changes during pregnancy in multiple sclerosis. This table comes from immunoSEQ multiplex PCR, and its TCRdb copy is limited to in-frame clones, with some not included. The sample includes around 57,000 clones, around 91% of them seen just once. Sample: peripheral blood, taken in the third trimester of pregnancy. The receptors here all came from a female donor in good health, enrolled as a control in a pregnancy study. Each CDR3 is given without its conserved first and last residue. Size is omitted from some rows. Given values are once, few, many or a class for expanded clones.

j_gene: TRBJ1-2
v_gene: TRBV19
abundance: -
CDR3aa: ASSPDGGARGYT

j_gene: TRBJ2-1
v_gene: TRBV11-2
abundance: -
CDR3aa: ASSFLAGGRDNEQF

j_gene: TRBJ1-3
v_gene: TRBV7-9
abundance: -
CDR3aa: ASSFGHSVSGNTIY

j_gene: TRBJ2-7
v_gene: TRBV5-4
abundance: -
CDR3aa: ASRGALTYNYEQY

j_gene: TRBJ2-7
v_gene: TRBV11-3
abundance: -
CDR3aa: ASSFGRGYEQY

j_gene: TRBJ1-2
v_gene: TRBV6-6
abundance: -
CDR3aa: ASSGVDREKEGGYT

j_gene: TRBJ1-5
v_gene: TRBV30
abundance: -
CDR3aa: AWSRQGNQPQH

j_gene: TRBJ1-4
v_gene: TRBV13
abundance: -
CDR3aa: ASSLGSIRGQGEKLF

j_gene: TRBJ2-7
v_gene: TRBV10-1
abundance: once
CDR3aa: ASSEGLSGGPYEQY

j_gene: TRBJ1-4
v_gene: TRBV5-6
abundance: -
CDR3aa: ASSPPGQGNEKLF

j_gene: TRBJ2-7
v_gene: TRBV7-9
abundance: -
CDR3aa: ASSLESAREQY

j_gene: TRBJ2-6
v_gene: TRBV2
abundance: -
CDR3aa: ASSESGAYSGANVLT

j_gene: TRBJ2-1
v_gene: TRBV15
abundance: -
CDR3aa: ATSRDSPRSASYNEQF

j_gene: TRBJ1-1
v_gene: TRBV28
abundance: -
CDR3aa: ASSFGESEAF

j_gene: TRBJ2-5
v_gene: TRBV4-1
abundance: few
CDR3aa: ASSQGGRDQETQY

j_gene: TRBJ2-7
v_gene: TRBV28
abundance: -
CDR3aa: ASSTPSKEGPEQY

j_gene: TRBJ2-7
v_gene: TRBV28
abundance: once
CDR3aa: ASSFYGTTTYEQY

j_gene: TRBJ2-1
v_gene: TRBV4-1
abundance: -
CDR3aa: ASSQDGVAGDSYNEQF

j_gene: TRBJ2-2
v_gene: TRBV2
abundance: -
CDR3aa: ASTQGAGSSGELF

j_gene: TRBJ1-6
v_gene: TRBV27
abundance: few
CDR3aa: ASSFRQAGVSPLH

j_gene: TRBJ2-1
v_gene: TRBV11-2
abundance: once
CDR3aa: ASSSKIGLPFDHEQF

j_gene: TRBJ2-2
v_gene: TRBV11-3
abundance: once
CDR3aa: ASASPRGGAGTGELF